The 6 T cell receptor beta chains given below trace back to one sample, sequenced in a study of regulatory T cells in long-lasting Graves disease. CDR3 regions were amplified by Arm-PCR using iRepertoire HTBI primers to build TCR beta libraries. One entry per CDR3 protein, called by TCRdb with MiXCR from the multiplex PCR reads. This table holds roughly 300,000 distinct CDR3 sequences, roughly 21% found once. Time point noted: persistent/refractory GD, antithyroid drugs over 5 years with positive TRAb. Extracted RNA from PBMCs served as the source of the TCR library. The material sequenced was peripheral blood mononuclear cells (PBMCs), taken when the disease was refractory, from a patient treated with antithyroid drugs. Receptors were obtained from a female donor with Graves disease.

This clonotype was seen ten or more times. CDR3 nucleotides: TGTGCCAGCACCTATACCGGAGGGCTCGGATACGAGCAGTACTTC. Its translation: CASTYTGGLGYEQYF. This rearrangement joins TRBV12-3 or TRBV12-4 to TRBJ2-7; TRBD2 might be the D (6 bases). The CDR3 is made up of 15 amino acids. Trimming pared 7 bases from V and 4 bases from J, leaving 20 bases between.

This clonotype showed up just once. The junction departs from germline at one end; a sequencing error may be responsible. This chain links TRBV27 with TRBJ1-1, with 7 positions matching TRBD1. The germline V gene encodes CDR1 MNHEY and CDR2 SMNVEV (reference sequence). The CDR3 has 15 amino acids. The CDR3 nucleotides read TGTGCCAGCAGTCCATTAGTGACAGGGAACACTGAAGCTTCCTTT. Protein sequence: CASSPLVTGNTEASF.

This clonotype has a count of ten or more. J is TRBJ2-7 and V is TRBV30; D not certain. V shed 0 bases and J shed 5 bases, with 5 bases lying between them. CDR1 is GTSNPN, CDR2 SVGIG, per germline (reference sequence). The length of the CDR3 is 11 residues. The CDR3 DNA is TGTGCCTGGAGTGTGTCCGACGAGCAGTACTTC. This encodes CAWSVSDEQYF.

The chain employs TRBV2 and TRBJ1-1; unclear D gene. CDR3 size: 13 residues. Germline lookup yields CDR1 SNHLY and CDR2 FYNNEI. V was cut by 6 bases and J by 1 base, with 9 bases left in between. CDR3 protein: CASRGLRNTEAFF. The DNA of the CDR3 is TGTGCCAGCAGGGGCCTCCGGAACACTGAAGCTTTCTTT.

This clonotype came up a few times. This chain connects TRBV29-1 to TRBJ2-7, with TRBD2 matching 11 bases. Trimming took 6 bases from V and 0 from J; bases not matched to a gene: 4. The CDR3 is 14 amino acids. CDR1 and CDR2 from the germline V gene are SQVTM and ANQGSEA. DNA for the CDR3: TGCAGCGTCCTGACTAGCGGGAACTCCTACGAGCAGTACTTC. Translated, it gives CSVLTSGNSYEQYF.

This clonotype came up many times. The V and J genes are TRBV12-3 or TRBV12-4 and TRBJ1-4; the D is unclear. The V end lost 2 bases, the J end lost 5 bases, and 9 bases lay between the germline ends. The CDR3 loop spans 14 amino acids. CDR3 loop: CASSLSSGNEKLFF. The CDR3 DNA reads TGTGCCAGCAGTTTATCCTCGGGGAATGAAAAACTGTTTTTT.